The 23 T cell receptor beta chains below were found in one sample sequenced in a study of blood T cells in healthy people across ages. The second PCR ran roughly 6 to 11 cycles with a sample-barcoded 5' primer and J-beta primers. Using its own MiXCR run on the 5' RACE reads, TCRdb lists one record per CDR3 protein. Of roughly 1.6 million distinct CDR3 sequences listed, roughly 32% are singletons. The source material was blood. The receptors originated from a young woman in good health.

This clonotype has a count of ten or more. The V call is TRBV10-3, the J call TRBJ2-1; 8 positions agree with TRBD1. V lost 3 bases, J lost 6 bases, and 7 bases stayed unmatched. Germline-derived CDR1 and CDR2 are ENHRY and SYGVKD. This CDR3 is built from 15 residues. CDR3 DNA: TGTGCCATCAGTGACGGACAGGGCGCACCCAATGAGCAGTTCTTC. Its protein is CAISDGQGAPNEQFF.

The gene calls are TRBV21-1 and TRBJ2-5; TRBD1 is the table's D call and was not checked against the DNA. TRBV21-1 corresponds to a pseudogene. CDR3 length equals 18 residues. CDR3 protein: CASRNYVARRGNQETQYF. For the CDR3, the DNA is TGTGCCAGCAGGAATTATGTAGCTCGCCGGGGCAATCAAGAGACCCAGTACTTC.

This clonotype was picked up a small number of times. The V and J genes are TRBV29-1 and TRBJ2-1; D may be TRBD1 or TRBD2 (5 bases each). Germline V CDR1 and CDR2: SQVTM, ANQGSEA. V was pared by 5 bases and J by 4 bases, with 15 bases between. This CDR3 is 14 amino acids long. The CDR3, as DNA: TGCAGCGTTAAAAAGGGGACGGATTACAATGAGCAGTTCTTC. Residues: CSVKKGTDYNEQFF.

In its sample, this clonotype was seen a few times. This chain links TRBV7-8 with TRBJ2-5; TRBD2 matches at 12 bases. Germline CDR1 SGHVS, CDR2 FQNEAQ. This CDR3 contains 15 residues. J was trimmed by 6 bases and V by 4 bases; bases with no gene match: 6. CDR3 sequence (DNA): TGTGCCAGCAGCTCCAGACTAGCGGGGGAAAAGACCCAGTACTTC. Translation: CASSSRLAGEKTQYF.

This clonotype was seen a handful of times. This sequence joins TRBV6-6 and TRBJ2-7, with 8 bases matching TRBD1. J gave up 4 bases and V 2 bases, and 10 bases lay outside the gene matches. Germline V gene sequence: CDR1 MNHNY, CDR2 SVGAGI (reference sequence). This CDR3 has 16 residues. The CDR3 bases are TGTGCCAGCAGTTACGGAAGGGGACAGGAGGGGTACGAGCAGTACTTC. Its translation is CASSYGRGQEGYEQYF.

The J gene is TRBJ1-2, the V gene TRBV6-5, with D perhaps matching TRBD1 (6 bases). This CDR3 spans 14 amino acids. Trimming took 8 bases from V and 2 from J, leaving 15 bases between them. The germline CDR1 and CDR2 sequences are MNHEY and SVGAGI. The CDR3 reads CASGFRTENYGYTF. The CDR3 nucleotides are TGTGCCAGCGGTTTTCGGACAGAGAACTATGGCTACACCTTC.

The chain links TRBV3-1 to TRBJ1-4, with 7 positions matching TRBD1. Germline lookup yields CDR1 LGHDT and CDR2 YNNKEL (reference sequence). This CDR3 is 15 amino acids long. V was clipped by 5 bases and J by 4 bases; unmatched bases: 7. The CDR3 sequence: CASSSTGIFNEKLFF. As DNA, the CDR3 is TGTGCCAGCAGCTCGACAGGGATCTTTAATGAAAAACTGTTTTTT.

In its sample, this clonotype was seen a few times. This chain links TRBV6-1 with TRBJ2-1; D perhaps matches TRBD2 (6 bases). The ends were cut back, 1 base at V and 0 bases at J, with 10 bases in the middle. This CDR3 has 16 residues. From germline, CDR1 is MNHNS and CDR2 SASEGT. This CDR3 is CASSEVGGSSYNEQFF. The CDR3 DNA follows: TGTGCCAGCAGTGAAGTTGGGGGGAGCTCCTACAATGAGCAGTTCTTC.

The J gene is TRBJ1-1, the V gene TRBV7-9, with D unresolved. In germline, CDR1 is SEHNR, CDR2 FQNEAQ (reference sequence). The CDR3 is made up of 16 amino acids. The V and J ends lost 1 base and 4 bases respectively, with 16 bases between them. The CDR3, as DNA: TGTGCCAGCAGCTTAGAAGGACCGGCTGTGGGCACTGAAGCTTTCTTT. Its translation: CASSLEGPAVGTEAFF.

Only a few counts were recorded for this clonotype. The gene calls are TRBV9 and TRBJ2-1; 15 bases align to TRBD2. CDR1 SGDLS and CDR2 YYNGEE come from the germline V gene. V was pared by 4 bases and J by 3 bases, with 8 bases of the junction left unmatched. The CDR3 totals 18 residues. The CDR3 region is CASSPEGLAGGIYNEQFF. The CDR3 region has the DNA TGTGCCAGCAGCCCAGAGGGACTAGCGGGGGGTATCTACAATGAGCAGTTCTTC.

With regard to this clonotype: A much larger clone lies a single base off, so this may be a read error. The chain joins TRBV4-1 to TRBJ1-2, with D perhaps matching TRBD1 (5 bases). The CDR3 is 14 residues long. In germline, CDR1 is MGHRA, CDR2 YSYEKL. The CDR3 loop is CASSQEWGSGGCTF. As DNA, the CDR3 is TGCGCCAGCAGCCAAGAGTGGGGGTCAGGCGGCTGCACCTTC.

The chain uses TRBV10-3 and TRBJ2-7, with TRBD1 identical over 7 bases. V lost 0 bases and J lost 7; bases outside the gene matches: 9. The CDR3 length is 15 residues. Germline V gives CDR1 ENHRY, CDR2 SYGVKD. This CDR3 is CAISESKRGPGEQYF. DNA of the CDR3: TGTGCCATCAGTGAGTCGAAGAGGGGGCCGGGAGAGCAGTACTTC.

This sequence joins TRBV7-9 and TRBJ2-4; D tentatively fits TRBD1 or TRBD2 (7 bases each). The J call may not be correct, given that the DNA end is closer to TRBJ2-7. The CDR3 loop spans 13 amino acids. Germline V gene data show CDR1 as SEHNR and CDR2 as FQNEAQ (reference sequence). CDR3 sequence (DNA): TGTGCCAGCAGCCGACAGGGCGGGGGCGAGCAGTACTTC. It yields the protein CASSRQGGGEQYF.

Worth noting for this clonotype: Without the conserved terminal phenylalanine or tryptophan, this CDR3 likely stems from a read error. The chain employs TRBV6-1 and TRBJ2-5; 8 bases line up with TRBD2. The V and J ends lost 7 bases and 2 bases, in that order; junction bases with no gene match: 6. The CDR3 covers 14 residues. Germline CDR1 reads MNHNS; CDR2 reads SASEGT. The CDR3 region has the DNA TGTGCCAGCAAGACACTAGCGGCACAAGAGACCCAGTACGTC. Translation gives CASKTLAAQETQYV.

This clonotype occurred once. The chain employs TRBV3-1 and TRBJ2-5, with unresolved D. The DNA matches TRBJ2-7 better at its end, which makes the J call doubtful. Germline V gene lookup returns CDR1 LGHDT and CDR2 YNNKEL (reference sequence). This CDR3 is 13 amino acids long. CDR3 amino acids: CASSRSEWGEQYF. The CDR3 region has the DNA TGTGCCAGCAGCCGATCGGAATGGGGCGAGCAGTACTTC.

The chain links TRBV7-9 to TRBJ2-7; D might be TRBD2 (6 bases). The V gene lost 3 bases and the J gene lost 2 bases, with 14 bases spanning the gap. CDR1 is SEHNR, CDR2 FQNEAQ, per germline (reference sequence). CDR3 length: 15 residues. CDR3 protein: CASSFGTLGPYEQYF. In DNA form, the CDR3 reads TGTGCCAGCAGCTTCGGGACTCTCGGGCCCTACGAGCAGTACTTC.

This sequence joins TRBV4-2 and TRBJ2-1, with 11 nucleotides matching TRBD2. CDR1 and CDR2 (germline): LGHNA, YNFKEQ. The CDR3 runs 16 residues. J gave up 6 bases and V 0 bases, and 4 bases lay outside the gene matches. DNA for the CDR3: TGTGCCAGCAGCCAAGAAACTAGCGGGGGATTCAATGAGCAGTTCTTC. This codes for CASSQETSGGFNEQFF.

The V and J genes are TRBV15 and TRBJ1-1; 7 bases fit TRBD1. With V trimmed by 3 bases and J by 1 base, 2 bases remained unmatched. Germline values: CDR1 LNHNV, CDR2 YYDKDF (reference sequence). CDR3 size: 14 residues. The CDR3 coding sequence is TGTGCCACCAGCAGCTGGGACAGGAACACTGAAGCTTTCTTT. Amino acids: CATSSWDRNTEAFF.

The table lists this clonotype with many counts. This rearrangement joins TRBV20-1 to TRBJ2-5, with TRBD2 identical over 8 bases. CDR3 length: 13 residues. Germline CDR1 reads DFQATT; CDR2 reads SNEGSKA (reference sequence). The junction had 2 bases not matched to a gene; V was cut back by 3 bases and J by 2 bases. In DNA form, the CDR3 reads TGCAGTGCTAGGACTAGCGAACAAGAGACCCAGTACTTC. As protein: CSARTSEQETQYF.

A few counts support this clonotype. The genes are TRBV30 and TRBJ1-5; possibly TRBD1 for D (6 bases). CDR1 is GTSNPN, CDR2 SVGIG, per germline (reference sequence). The CDR3 has 15 amino acids. V gave up 5 bases and J gave up 0 bases, with 14 bases separating them. The CDR3 here is CAWAPGGGSNQPQHF. The CDR3 bases are TGTGCCTGGGCCCCGGGAGGGGGTAGCAATCAGCCCCAGCATTTT.

As concerns this clonotype: Germline and junction disagree at one end, which may indicate a read error. The chain combines TRBV7-7 with TRBJ2-5; 8 nucleotides agree with TRBD2. The CDR3 is 15 amino acids. Germline V gene data show CDR1 as SSHAT and CDR2 as FNYEAQ (reference sequence). The CDR3 region has the DNA TGTGTCAGCAGCAGGGGACTAGGCGGCCAAGAGACCCAGTACTTC. Residues: CVSSRGLGGQETQYF. Variable domain in full (rest from reference TRBV7-7 and TRBJ2-5): GAGVSQSPRYKVTKRGQDVTLRCDPISSHATLYWYQQALGQGPEFLTYFNYEAQPDKSGLPSDRFSAERPEGSISTLTIQRTEQRDSAMYRCVSSRGLGGQETQYFGPGTRLLVL.

This clonotype was counted at least ten times. The chain is built from TRBV20-1 and TRBJ2-7; perhaps TRBD2 as D (6 bases). This CDR3 region has 13 residues. Germline-derived CDR1 and CDR2 are DFQATT and SNEGSKA (reference sequence). The ends were cut back, 5 bases at V and 2 bases at J, with 13 bases in the middle. The CDR3 DNA follows: TGCAGTGCTGCCGGGACTGAAGCCTACGAGCAGTACTTC. Encoded protein: CSAAGTEAYEQYF.

This clonotype was observed many times. V usage is TRBV12-3 or TRBV12-4 and J usage is TRBJ2-5; the D gene could be TRBD1 or TRBD2 (5 bases each). CDR3 length: 12 residues. Deletions cut 10 bases from V and 7 bases from J, with 16 bases between. Here the CDR3 reads CAIRDLRGTQYF. Written as DNA, the CDR3 is TGTGCCATCAGGGACCTCCGGGGGACCCAGTACTTC.